One sample yielded the 19 T cell receptor beta chains listed below, sequenced in a study of blood T cell repertoires in COVID-19. The protocol was immunoSEQ multiplex PCR, while the TCRdb copy is restricted to in-frame clones and leaves out a portion. The table records around 340,000 clones, around 83% of them present only once. Sequenced: peripheral blood. These TCRs come from a man aged 30 to 45 with active or convalescent COVID-19.

The genes are TRBV7-9 and TRBJ2-3, with D hard to call. The V gene's germline CDR1 is SEHNR and CDR2 FQNEAQ (reference sequence). This CDR3 is 15 amino acids long. Trimming took off 2 bases at V and 3 bases at J, with 12 bases between the two ends. The CDR3 protein is CASSLTSTLTDTQYF. CDR3 DNA sequence: TGTGCCAGCAGCTTAACGAGTACTTTGACAGATACGCAGTATTTT.

V and J are TRBV19 and TRBJ2-5, with D hard to call. Germline values: CDR1 LNHDA, CDR2 SQIVND (reference sequence). This CDR3 has 13 amino acids. With 3 bases removed from V and 1 base from J, the gap between germline ends came to 6 bases. For the CDR3, the DNA is TGTGCCAGTAGTATCGCCAGCCAAGAGACCCAGTACTTC. Residues: CASSIASQETQYF.

V is TRBV6-5 and J is TRBJ1-2, with 8 positions matching TRBD1. The germline gives CDR1 MNHEY, CDR2 SVGAGI. The CDR3 is 15 residues long. Trimming cost V 1 base and J 2 bases; bases outside gene matches: 3. CDR3 DNA sequence: TGTGCCAGCAGTTACTTTAGACAGGGGAACTATGGCTACACCTTC. Protein sequence: CASSYFRQGNYGYTF.

The V gene is TRBV11-3, the J gene TRBJ2-3; a weak D match, TRBD2 (6 bases). Per germline, CDR1 SGHNT and CDR2 YENEEA. The CDR3 covers 13 residues. With 5 bases removed from V and 4 bases from J, the gap between germline ends came to 10 bases. CDR3 nucleotides: TGTGCCAGCAGCCCCTCGGGGGCAGATACGCAGTATTTT. Its translation: CASSPSGADTQYF.

This clone is a singleton in its sample. The chain combines TRBV3-1 (or the pseudogene TRBV3-2) with TRBJ1-2; 9 nucleotides align to TRBD1. V trimming: 1 base; J trimming: 10 bases; junction bases outside the gene matches: 1. The CDR3 runs 12 residues. Per germline, CDR1 LGHDT and CDR2 YNNKEL (reference sequence). The CDR3 DNA sequence: TGTGCCAGCAGCCAAGGGACAGGGGACTACACCTTC. Protein product: CASSQGTGDYTF.

This clone was seen only once. The chain recombines TRBV7-8 with TRBJ2-7; 7 bases fit TRBD1. Germline lookup yields CDR1 SGHVS and CDR2 FQNEAQ. This CDR3 spans 14 amino acids. After removal of 3 bases from V and 0 bases from J, the junction contained 2 bases not matched to a gene. The CDR3 here is CASSLTGPSYEQYF. The CDR3 DNA follows: TGTGCCAGCAGCTTGACAGGGCCCTCCTACGAGCAGTACTTC.

V is TRBV2 and J is TRBJ2-7; maybe TRBD1 (5 bases). V lost 8 bases and J 4 bases, leaving 24 bases between the germline ends. Germline V gene lookup returns CDR1 SNHLY and CDR2 FYNNEI. The CDR3 sequence is 16 residues long. For the CDR3, the DNA is TGTGCCAGCGACGAAGGGATCTCGCAAAGGGGTTACGAGCAGTACTTC. It yields the protein CASDEGISQRGYEQYF.

This clone was observed a handful of times. The chain is built from TRBV2 and TRBJ2-2; D might be TRBD2 (5 bases). Trimming took 7 bases from V and 2 from J, leaving 11 bases between them. The length of the CDR3 is 14 residues. Germline V lookup: CDR1 SNHLY, CDR2 FYNNEI. As DNA, the CDR3 is TGTGCCAGCAATGGACTGACTAACACCGGGGAGCTGTTTTTT. Translating it yields CASNGLTNTGELFF.

This clone appeared once. This chain connects TRBV27 to TRBJ2-5; a possible D gene is TRBD1 (5 bases). Trimming left V 8 bases short and J 2 bases short, with 18 bases between. Per germline, CDR1 MNHEY and CDR2 SMNVEV (reference sequence). CDR3 length: 15 residues. The CDR3 region is CASPSGRVPQETQYF. For the CDR3, the DNA is TGTGCCAGCCCCTCGGGCAGGGTTCCACAAGAGACCCAGTACTTC.

A single count supports this clone. The chain couples TRBV7-9 to TRBJ1-5; TRBD1 agrees at 8 bases. CDR3 length: 15 amino acids. From germline, CDR1 is SEHNR and CDR2 FQNEAQ (reference sequence). V gave up 4 bases and J gave up 3 bases; unmatched junction bases: 5. The CDR3: CASSSTGGLNQPQHF. The CDR3 DNA reads TGTGCCAGCAGCTCTACAGGGGGTCTCAATCAGCCCCAGCATTTT.

This sequence joins TRBV3-1 (or the pseudogene TRBV3-2) and TRBJ2-1; D possibly corresponds to TRBD1 (5 bases). V lost 1 base to trimming and J lost 7 bases, with 11 bases between them. Germline CDR1 and CDR2: LGHDT and YNNKEL (reference sequence). The CDR3 loop spans 14 amino acids. The CDR3 DNA reads TGTGCCAGCAGCCAAGTGGGGCCGTGGAATGAGCAGTTCTTC. Its translation is CASSQVGPWNEQFF.

The V call is TRBV24-1, the J call TRBJ1-3; 7 bases align to TRBD1. This CDR3 has 14 residues. V was pared by 7 bases and J by 4 bases, with 6 bases of the junction left unmatched. Germline lookup yields CDR1 KGHDR and CDR2 SFDVKD. The CDR3, as DNA: TGTGCCACCAGCCCAGGACAGGAAGGAAACACCATATATTTT. It specifies CATSPGQEGNTIYF.

The CDR3 bases are TGTGCCAGCAGCTTATTCGCCGGGACTAGCGGGAAAGGCGGGGAGCTGTTTTTT. The encoded protein is CASSLFAGTSGKGGELFF. The chain uses TRBV7-6 and TRBJ2-2, with TRBD2 matching over 13 bases. The germline V gene encodes CDR1 SGHVS and CDR2 FNYEAQ. V shed 2 bases and J 7 bases; nucleotides not matched to a gene: 10. CDR3 length: 18 amino acids.

The rearrangement uses TRBV4-2 and TRBJ2-3; 14 positions match TRBD2. V shed 5 bases and J 1 base; nucleotides not matched to a gene: 8. The length of the CDR3 is 18 residues. Germline CDR1 and CDR2: LGHNA and YNFKEQ. The CDR3 DNA reads as TGTGCCAGCAGCTTAGACCCGGGACTAGCGGGGGGCACAGATACGCAGTATTTT. Amino acids: CASSLDPGLAGGTDTQYF.

The V and J genes are TRBV5-1 and TRBJ2-1; 9 positions agree with TRBD2. CDR3 length equals 16 residues. Germline CDR1 and CDR2: SGHRS and YFSETQ. V shed 4 bases and J 0 bases; nucleotides not matched to a gene: 5. DNA for the CDR3: TGCGCCAGCAGCCTTAGCGGGGGCAGCTCCTACAATGAGCAGTTCTTC. Its translation is CASSLSGGSSYNEQFF.

The rearrangement links TRBV21-1 to TRBJ1-2. TRBV21-1 counts as a pseudogene. The CDR3 is 14 amino acids. CDR3 residues: CASSSNGVAAIYTF. The CDR3 DNA reads as TGTGCCAGCAGCAGTAACGGGGTAGCGGCCATCTACACCTTC.

The chain links TRBV7-3 to TRBJ1-1, with D possibly matching TRBD1 (6 bases). Germline loops: CDR1 SGHTA, CDR2 FQGTGA. Trimming shortened V by 2 bases and J by 1 base, and 11 bases separated the two germline ends. The CDR3 runs to 15 residues. The CDR3 is CASSLSGTSNTEAFF. The CDR3 coding sequence is TGTGCCAGCAGCTTATCTGGGACATCGAACACTGAAGCTTTCTTT.

V is TRBV6-5 and J is TRBJ2-7, with TRBD2 matching 8 bases. Germline lookup yields CDR1 MNHEY and CDR2 SVGAGI. The CDR3 runs 15 residues. V shed 6 bases, J shed 6 bases, and the junction held 13 bases outside the gene matches. The CDR3 loop reads CASRARGGGTREQYF. CDR3 nucleotide sequence: TGTGCCAGCAGGGCCCGGGGGGGAGGGACCCGCGAGCAGTACTTC.

The J gene is TRBJ1-4, the V gene TRBV18, with a possible D match to TRBD1 (5 bases). Trimming stripped 3 bases from V and 0 bases from J, with 14 bases between. Germline V gene data show CDR1 as KGHSH and CDR2 as LQKENI. This CDR3 has 17 residues. This CDR3 is CASSPRQSVATNEKLFF. Here the CDR3 DNA reads TGTGCCAGCTCACCTCGACAGTCAGTTGCAACTAATGAAAAACTGTTTTTT. Filled out from reference TRBV18 and TRBJ1-4, the complete variable domain reads NAGVMQNPRHLVRRRGQEARLRCSPMKGHSHVYWYRQLPEEGLKFMVYLQKENIIDESGMPKERFSAEFPKEGPSILRIQQVVRGDSAAYFCASSPRQSVATNEKLFFGSGTQLSVL.